This TCR beta chain is from a study of response to subunit inactivated influenza vaccine. MiXCR, applied by TCRdb to the RT-PCR reads, yields one record per CDR3 protein. This table holds about 620,000 distinct CDR3 sequences, 10% to 15% found once. Study observations and caveats: Authors suggested each seasonal influenza vaccination recruits few new T cells.

The CDR3 has 13 amino acids. Looked up from germline, CDR1 is DFQATT and CDR2 is SNEGSKA (reference sequence). Concerning this clonotype: What it recognizes is unknown. A single base separates this from a much larger clone, so it may be a read error.

The J gene is TRBJ2-5, the V gene TRBV20-1, with 7 bases lining up with TRBD2. Material: PBMCs from blood, obtained on the day of vaccination. The source is a man aged 50 to 59 who received an inactivated influenza vaccine. CDR3 coding DNA: TGCAGTGCTTCGCGGGGGATCCAAGATACCCAGTACTTC. It translates to CSASRGIQDTQYF.